This TCR beta chain derives from a study of regulatory T cells in long-lasting Graves disease. In its sample, this clonotype was seen many times. The CDR3 runs to 13 residues. V lost 7 bases to trimming and J lost 6 bases, with 13 bases between them. Germline CDR1 reads MNHEY; CDR2 reads SMNVEV (reference sequence). Library construction for TCR beta used iRepertoire HTBI primers and Arm-PCR of CDR3 regions. TCRdb re-called the multiplex PCR reads with MiXCR, one entry per CDR3 protein. The profile shows roughly 560,000 distinct CDR3 sequences, about 15% of them singletons. Indicated time point: newly diagnosed GD, antithyroid drugs for less than 3 months. Construction of the TCR library relied on RNA isolated from PBMCs. The sample also formed part of further work on T cells in Graves' hyperthyroidism and ophthalmopathy. That paper states: Using the HTBI primer set, a first-round RT-PCR was run on the TCR CDR3.

Sequencing was performed on peripheral blood mononuclear cells (PBMCs), taken at new diagnosis, from a patient treated with antithyroid drugs. The chain links TRBV27 to TRBJ2-1; D is possibly TRBD1 (6 bases). This TCR came from a middle-aged woman with Graves disease. CDR3 DNA: TGTGCCAGCAAGGTCCAAGGGGGCAATGAGCAGTTCTTC. Its translation is CASKVQGGNEQFF.